The rows below give T cell receptor beta chains drawn from one sample of a study of T cells in Graves' hyperthyroidism and ophthalmopathy. TCRdb processed the multiplex PCR reads anew with MiXCR; each CDR3 protein has one entry. This table has hundreds of thousands of distinct CDR3 sequences, about 20% appearing once. The sequenced sample was blood. All receptors derive from a man between 25 and 39 years old with Graves' ophthalmopathy. Each CDR3 is given with its conserved first and last residue. A D gene is named only where the DNA matches it firmly. Clone sizes are given selectively: once, few, many, or a class where the clone is expanded.

abundance: few
len: 13
v_gene: TRBV19
d_gene: NA
j_gene: TRBJ2-1
CDR3nt: TGTGCCAGTAGCCTTGACTGGAACAATGAGCAGTTCTTC
CDR3aa: CASSLDWNNEQFF

abundance: NA
len: 16
v_gene: TRBV5-1
d_gene: TRBD1
j_gene: TRBJ2-7
CDR3nt: TGCGCCAGCAGCTCCGAGACAGGGGGCATGGAATACGAGCAGTACTTC
CDR3aa: CASSSETGGMEYEQYF

abundance: NA
len: 16
v_gene: TRBV9
d_gene: TRBD2
j_gene: TRBJ2-1
CDR3nt: TGTGCCAGCAGCGTTACAGGGACTAGCGGGAGGAATGAGCAGTTCTTC
CDR3aa: CASSVTGTSGRNEQFF

abundance: NA
len: 14
v_gene: TRBV20-1
d_gene: NA
j_gene: TRBJ1-1
CDR3nt: TGCAGTGCTAGAGATGGTTCGGCGAACACTGAAGCTTTCTTT
CDR3aa: CSARDGSANTEAFF

abundance: few
len: 13
v_gene: TRBV4-3
d_gene: NA
j_gene: TRBJ1-1
CDR3nt: TGCGCCAGCAGCCAAGGGTTTGCCACTGAAGCTTTCTTT
CDR3aa: CASSQGFATEAFF

abundance: once
len: 16
v_gene: TRBV20-1
d_gene: NA
j_gene: TRBJ1-4
CDR3nt: TGCAGTGCTAGAGGCAGGACTTCTGCAACTAATGAAAGACTGTTTTTT
CDR3aa: CSARGRTSATNERLFF

abundance: NA
len: 11
v_gene: TRBV7-9
d_gene: NA
j_gene: TRBJ2-3
CDR3nt: TGTGCCAGCAGGTCTAAGGGGACGCAGTATTTT
CDR3aa: CASRSKGTQYF

abundance: many
len: 12
v_gene: TRBV2
d_gene: TRBD2
j_gene: TRBJ2-1
CDR3nt: TGTGCCACTAGCGGAACCTACAATGAGCAGTTCTTC
CDR3aa: CATSGTYNEQFF

abundance: few
len: 15
v_gene: TRBV5-1
d_gene: NA
j_gene: TRBJ1-1
CDR3nt: TGCGCCAGCAGCTTGGATGCAGGGGTCCTATCTGAAGCTTTCTTT
CDR3aa: CASSLDAGVLSEAFF

abundance: NA
len: 15
v_gene: TRBV5-1
d_gene: TRBD2
j_gene: TRBJ2-5
CDR3nt: TGCGCCAGCAGCGCGTCTAGCGGGGTTCAAGAGACCCAGTACTTC
CDR3aa: CASSASSGVQETQYF

abundance: few
len: 16
v_gene: TRBV6-1
d_gene: NA
j_gene: TRBJ2-6
CDR3nt: TGTGCCAGCAGTTATGGGAGGGGGCTCGGGGCCAACGTCCTGACTTTC
CDR3aa: CASSYGRGLGANVLTF

abundance: NA
len: 14
v_gene: TRBV20-1
d_gene: TRBD2
j_gene: TRBJ2-3
CDR3nt: TGCAGTGCTAGAGGCGGGAGTAGGACAGATACGCAGTATTTT
CDR3aa: CSARGGSRTDTQYF

abundance: few
len: 13
v_gene: TRBV27
d_gene: NA
j_gene: TRBJ2-7
CDR3nt: TGTGCCAGCAGTCCGAGGTATAGCGGCGAGCAGTACTTC
CDR3aa: CASSPRYSGEQYF

abundance: NA
len: 14
v_gene: TRBV2
d_gene: NA
j_gene: TRBJ1-4
CDR3nt: TGTGCCAGCCGGACCGGGACCCATAATGAAAAACTGTTTTTT
CDR3aa: CASRTGTHNEKLFF

abundance: few
len: 14
v_gene: TRBV5-5
d_gene: NA
j_gene: TRBJ2-7
CDR3nt: TGTGCCAGCAGCTTAGGGGCAGCGAATTACGAGCAGTACTTC
CDR3aa: CASSLGAANYEQYF

abundance: few
len: 14
v_gene: TRBV10-3
d_gene: NA
j_gene: TRBJ2-7
CDR3nt: TGTGCCATCAGTGAGGTCGAGGGCGGGAACGAGCAGTACTTC
CDR3aa: CAISEVEGGNEQYF

abundance: many
len: 15
v_gene: TRBV5-1
d_gene: NA
j_gene: TRBJ1-1
CDR3nt: TGCGCCAGCAGCTTGGAGGGGCTAGGAAGGACTGAAGCTTTCTTT
CDR3aa: CASSLEGLGRTEAFF

abundance: once
len: 16
v_gene: TRBV19
d_gene: TRBD1
j_gene: TRBJ2-2
CDR3nt: TGTGCCAGTAGTAGCGGACAGGGGGCCTCCACCGGGGAGCTGTTTTTT
CDR3aa: CASSSGQGASTGELFF

abundance: NA
len: 16
v_gene: TRBV4-1
d_gene: TRBD2
j_gene: TRBJ2-1
CDR3nt: TGCGCCAGCAGCCAATTTAGCGGGAGGGCCGTAAATGAGCAGTTCTTC
CDR3aa: CASSQFSGRAVNEQFF

abundance: NA
len: 15
v_gene: TRBV6-1
d_gene: NA
j_gene: TRBJ1-4
CDR3nt: TGTGCCAGCAGTTATCAGGGCCACCCTAATGAAAAACTGTTTTTT
CDR3aa: CASSYQGHPNEKLFF

abundance: few
len: 12
v_gene: TRBV29-1
d_gene: NA
j_gene: TRBJ2-7
CDR3nt: TGCAGCGTCCCATCTGGATTCGACGAGCAGTACTTC
CDR3aa: CSVPSGFDEQYF

abundance: NA
len: 14
v_gene: TRBV20-1
d_gene: NA
j_gene: TRBJ2-7
CDR3nt: TGCAGTGCCCAAAGACTAGTCGTAAACTACGAGCAGTACTTC
CDR3aa: CSAQRLVVNYEQYF

abundance: few
len: 12
v_gene: TRBV24-1
d_gene: NA
j_gene: TRBJ1-3
CDR3nt: TGTGCCACGAGCGGATCGGGAAACACCATATATTTT
CDR3aa: CATSGSGNTIYF

abundance: many
len: 12
v_gene: TRBV12-3/TRBV12-4
d_gene: NA
j_gene: TRBJ1-4
CDR3nt: TGTGCCAGCAGTTTGGTTGGAGAAAAACTGTTTTTT
CDR3aa: CASSLVGEKLFF

abundance: few
len: 14
v_gene: TRBV12-3/TRBV12-4
d_gene: NA
j_gene: TRBJ2-2
CDR3nt: TGTGCCAGCAGTTTTCTAGCAGACACCGGGGAGCTGTTTTTT
CDR3aa: CASSFLADTGELFF

abundance: NA
len: 13
v_gene: TRBV6-1
d_gene: NA
j_gene: TRBJ1-1
CDR3nt: TGTGCCAGCAGTACCGAGGGGAGCACTGAAGCTTTCTTT
CDR3aa: CASSTEGSTEAFF

abundance: NA
len: 15
v_gene: TRBV4-1
d_gene: TRBD2
j_gene: TRBJ2-7
CDR3nt: TGCGCCAGCAGCCAAGGACTCGCGGGAGCCTTCGAGCAGTACTTC
CDR3aa: CASSQGLAGAFEQYF

abundance: NA
len: 15
v_gene: TRBV28
d_gene: TRBD1
j_gene: TRBJ2-3
CDR3nt: TGTGCCAGCAGTCCACGGACAGGGGGTTTCGATACGCAGTATTTT
CDR3aa: CASSPRTGGFDTQYF

abundance: NA
len: 15
v_gene: TRBV5-1
d_gene: TRBD2
j_gene: TRBJ2-7
CDR3nt: TGCGCCAGCAGCCCTACTAGCGGACTTACCTACGAGCAGTACTTC
CDR3aa: CASSPTSGLTYEQYF